This TCR beta chain was documented in a study of blood T cell repertoires in COVID-19. Study-level information: Whether acute or convalescent, the COVID-19 samples came from the United States, Italy and Spain. Sources were T cells, B-cell-depleted T cells, or PBMCs; the material itself was cDNA or gDNA.

Germline CDR1 SGHVS, CDR2 FQNEAQ. This CDR3 has 13 residues. With 5 bases removed from V and 11 bases from J, the gap between germline ends came to 16 bases. Original handling: For nucleated cells, counts were estimated from reference gene primer amplification. Method: immunoSEQ multiplex PCR; TCRdb's copy keeps in-frame clones and lacks some. The D gene and trimming were derived from the DNA, and the V and J assignments and clone size from that table. The sample yields under 30,000 clones, 87% seen once. The receptor comes from a human donor in a cohort sampled during active COVID-19. Sequencing used peripheral blood. V and J are TRBV7-8 and TRBJ2-1, with a possible D match to TRBD2 (7 bases). The CDR3 loop is CASSTPAGTKQFF. CDR3 sequence (DNA): TGTGCCAGCAGCACCCCAGCGGGGACAAAGCAGTTCTTC.